These T cell receptor beta chains were read from a single sample in a study of shared clonotypes between healthy human individuals. This table comes from immunoSEQ multiplex PCR, and its TCRdb copy is limited to in-frame clones, with some not included. Seen here are about 1 million clones, around 75% observed once, and the top ten hold over 1.3%. Sequencing used memory CD4+ T cells sorted from blood. Every receptor here comes from a young man in good health. Both conserved end residues are part of each CDR3. D genes are given only for firm matches. Some rows mark clone size as missing; the rest say once, few, many or name a class of expanded clone.

v_gene	d_gene	j_gene	abundance	CDR3aa	CDR3nt
TRBV5-4	NA	TRBJ2-7	NA	CASSPVEGPIYEQYF	TGTGCCAGCAGCCCAGTCGAGGGACCGATCTACGAGCAGTACTTC
TRBV29-1	NA	TRBJ2-3	once	CSAPMTESTDTQYF	TGCAGCGCACCTATGACAGAAAGCACAGATACGCAGTATTTT
TRBV19	NA	TRBJ1-5	NA	CASSKGWGQPQHF	TGTGCCAGTAGTAAGGGATGGGGTCAGCCCCAGCATTTT
TRBV5-1	TRBD2	TRBJ2-7	NA	CASSVVAGVPYEQYF	TGCGCCAGCAGCGTCGTAGCGGGGGTCCCCTACGAGCAGTACTTC
TRBV29-1	TRBD1	TRBJ2-1	once	CSVDRGPYNEQFF	TGCAGCGTTGATAGGGGGCCCTACAATGAGCAGTTCTTC
TRBV4-1	NA	TRBJ2-3	NA	CASSPRQGTDTQYF	TGCGCCAGCAGCCCCCGGCAGGGCACAGATACGCAGTATTTT
TRBV5-1	NA	TRBJ1-2	few	CASSLGAGYYGYTF	TGCGCCAGCAGCTTGGGGGCAGGGTACTATGGCTACACCTTC
TRBV25-1	NA	TRBJ1-6	NA	CASSEYLLNSPLHF	TGTGCCAGCAGTGAATATCTACTCAATTCACCCCTCCACTTT
TRBV4-1	TRBD2	TRBJ2-7	NA	CASSQGGGPGEQYF	TGCGCCAGCAGCCAAGGGGGAGGGCCAGGCGAGCAGTACTTC
TRBV19	NA	TRBJ1-5	NA	CASSINAEPYSNQPQHF	TGTGCCAGTAGTATTAATGCGGAACCTTATAGCAATCAGCCCCAGCATTTT
TRBV28	NA	TRBJ1-6	NA	CASSLVRSDSPLHF	TGTGCCAGCAGTTTGGTACGATCCGATTCACCCCTCCACTTT
TRBV5-1	TRBD1	TRBJ2-2	NA	CASSLGQGKNTGELFF	TGCGCCAGCAGCTTGGGACAGGGCAAGAACACCGGGGAGCTGTTTTTT
TRBV6-5	NA	TRBJ1-6	once	CASSSHDTYNSPLHF	TGTGCCAGCAGTTCTCATGACACGTATAATTCACCCCTCCACTTT
TRBV19	TRBD2	TRBJ2-3	NA	CASSIGTSRGDTQYF	TGTGCCAGTAGTATAGGGACTAGCAGAGGAGATACGCAGTATTTT
TRBV6-6	NA	TRBJ2-7	NA	CASSEGQIGPYEQYF	TGTGCCAGCAGCGAGGGGCAGATAGGTCCCTACGAGCAGTACTTC
TRBV15	TRBD1	TRBJ1-6	NA	CATSYQDRANSPLHF	TGTGCCACCAGCTACCAGGACAGGGCAAATTCACCCCTCCACTTT
TRBV11-3	NA	TRBJ1-1	NA	CASSQQNTEAFF	TGTGCCAGCAGCCAACAGAACACTGAAGCCTTCTTT
TRBV29-1	TRBD1	TRBJ1-2	NA	CSVVNPGQGAGGYTF	TGCAGCGTTGTAAACCCGGGACAGGGGGCTGGAGGCTACACCTTC
TRBV30	NA	TRBJ1-1	NA	CAVEGQPNTEAFF	TGTGCGGTGGAGGGACAACCGAACACTGAAGCTTTCTTT
TRBV7-2	TRBD1	TRBJ2-1	NA	CASSLTGGLKNEQFF	TGTGCCAGCAGCTTAACAGGGGGATTGAAAAATGAGCAGTTCTTC
TRBV12-5	NA	TRBJ2-5	NA	CASGLDQTQYF	TGTGCTAGTGGTTTGGACCAGACCCAGTACTTC
TRBV5-4	NA	TRBJ1-4	NA	CASSLRGGTGLSTNEKLFF	TGTGCCAGCAGCTTGAGAGGGGGAACAGGGTTATCAACTAATGAAAAACTGTTTTTT
TRBV29-1	TRBD1	TRBJ1-5	NA	CSALTGGNNQPQHF	TGCAGCGCCCTGACAGGGGGGAATAATCAGCCCCAGCATTTT
TRBV2	NA	TRBJ2-5	NA	CASSASRGAEETQYF	TGTGCCAGCAGCGCCTCTAGGGGGGCTGAGGAGACCCAGTACTTC
TRBV25-1	NA	TRBJ2-2	NA	CASNSRDTGELFF	TGTGCCAGCAACTCGAGAGACACCGGGGAGCTGTTTTTT
TRBV7-9	NA	TRBJ2-5	NA	CASSLGTATQETQYF	TGTGCCAGCAGCTTAGGGACAGCAACCCAAGAGACCCAGTACTTC
TRBV13	TRBD1	TRBJ2-3	NA	CASSLGQGSTDTQYF	TGTGCCAGCAGCTTAGGACAGGGGAGCACAGATACGCAGTATTTT
TRBV7-8	NA	TRBJ2-7	NA	CASSLAVTVNHPGVSYEQYF	TGTGCCAGCAGCTTAGCAGTGACAGTGAACCACCCAGGAGTCTCCTACGAGCAGTACTTC